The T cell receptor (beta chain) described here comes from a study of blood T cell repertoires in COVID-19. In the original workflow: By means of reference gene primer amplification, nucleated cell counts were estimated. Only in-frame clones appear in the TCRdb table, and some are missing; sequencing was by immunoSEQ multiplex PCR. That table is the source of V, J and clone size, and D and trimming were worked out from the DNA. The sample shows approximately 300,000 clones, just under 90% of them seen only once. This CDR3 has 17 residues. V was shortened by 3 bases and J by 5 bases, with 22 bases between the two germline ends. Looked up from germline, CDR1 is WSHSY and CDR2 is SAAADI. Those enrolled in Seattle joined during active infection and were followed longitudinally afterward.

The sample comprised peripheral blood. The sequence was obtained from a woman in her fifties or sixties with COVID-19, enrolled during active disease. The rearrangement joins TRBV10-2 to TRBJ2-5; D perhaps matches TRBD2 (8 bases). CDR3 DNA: TGCGCCAGCAGTGATAGGGGGCCGGGACTAGTGTTCGAGACCCAGTACTTC. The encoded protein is CASSDRGPGLVFETQYF.